The clone carrying this T cell receptor beta chain was counted between two and nine times. Its cognate antigen is unknown. A CD45RO/CCR7/CD25/CD127/CD95/CD27 panel sorted naive, central memory, regulatory and stem cell-like memory CD4+ cells. The record originates from a study of beta chain features in type 1 diabetes. Background on the study: When patients were set against healthy donors, age, gender and cell yields were similar. Broader study findings: Highly expressing activated T cells could be over-counted with a cDNA template. TCRB CDR3s from Type 1 diabetes patients were moderately but significantly shorter in all four CD4+ subsets. Within patients, naive, central memory and Treg TCRB repertoires seemed more similar than within healthy donors.

Expressed TCRB transcripts were sequenced after all isolated RNA was converted to cDNA. Measured with immunoSEQ multiplex PCR; TCRdb has only the in-frame clones, and not every one. The sample contains a few hundred thousand clones, roughly a tenth of which appear only once. There are 14 residues in the CDR3. V lost 4 bases to trimming and J lost 4 bases, with 13 bases between them. Germline V gene sequence: CDR1 SNHLY, CDR2 FYNNEI. The chain employs TRBV2 and TRBJ2-5, with D possibly being TRBD1 (6 bases). Sequencing used naive CD4+ T cells from blood. This TCR was recovered from a man under 40 with type 1 diabetes. CDR3 sequence (DNA): TGTGCCAGCAGTGGGCTCAGGGGCGGAGAGACCCAGTACTTC. It codes for CASSGLRGGETQYF. Based on the CDR3 plus reference TRBV2 and TRBJ2-5, the full variable domain is EPEVTQTPSHQVTQMGQEVILRCVPISNHLYFYWYRQILGQKVEFLVSFYNNEISEKSEIFDDQFSVERPDGSNFTLKIRSTKLEDSAMYFCASSGLRGGETQYFGPGTRLLVL.